A selection of T cell receptor beta chains follows, all from one sample in a study of blood T cells in healthy people across ages. Each CDR3 protein gets one entry after TCRdb re-called the 5' RACE reads with MiXCR. The sample comprises over 1.5 million distinct CDR3 sequences, just under 50% of which are singletons, and less than 2.5% rests with the top ten. Sequences were obtained from blood. These receptors were collected from a woman between 40 and 55 years old in good health. The CDR3 runs from the conserved cysteine through the conserved F or W. Fields, in order: D gene, clone size, J gene, V gene, CDR3 protein, CDR3 DNA. D genes are given only for firm matches. Only part of the rows carry a size: once, few, many, or a class if the clone is expanded.

. | . | TRBJ2-1 | TRBV7-2 | CASSLVPQGGRYNEQFF | TGTGCCAGCAGCTTAGTGCCACAGGGTGGTCGGTACAATGAGCAGTTCTTC
. | . | TRBJ2-4 | TRBV7-2 | CASSLARHEQCF | TGTGCCAGCAGCTTAGCGAGGCACGAGCAGTGCTTC
. | . | TRBJ2-7 | TRBV4-3 | CASSQGPLVGNEQYF | TGCGCCAGCAGCCAAGGTCCCCTAGTCGGGAACGAGCAGTACTTC
. | . | TRBJ2-5 | TRBV6-2/TRBV6-3 | CASSSLKGGQETQYF | TGTGCCAGCAGTTCCCTTAAGGGCGGCCAAGAGACCCAGTACTTC
. | . | TRBJ2-1 | TRBV10-3 | CAISGGLLGETQFF | TGTGCCATCAGTGGGGGACTTCTCGGAGAGACCCAGTTCTTC
TRBD2 | few | TRBJ2-5 | TRBV7-2 | CASSPGTTSRETQYF | TGTGCCAGCAGCCCCGGGACTACTTCGAGGGAGACCCAGTACTTC
. | . | TRBJ2-1 | TRBV6-2/TRBV6-3 | CASSYEVGVSLPSSYNEQFF | TGTGCCAGCAGTTACGAGGTCGGAGTTTCCCTCCCAAGCTCCTACAATGAGCAGTTCTTC
TRBD2 | . | TRBJ2-1 | TRBV7-3 | CASSLRWGGGYNEQFF | TGTGCCAGCAGCTTACGATGGGGGGGTGGGTACAATGAGCAGTTCTTC
TRBD1 | . | TRBJ1-2 | TRBV12-3/TRBV12-4 | CASSVTLGQGGYTF | TGTGCCAGCAGTGTAACGCTAGGACAGGGAGGCTACACCTTC
TRBD2 | . | TRBJ2-1 | TRBV7-8 | CASVTSGNEQFF | TGTGCCAGTGTGACTAGCGGTAATGAGCAGTTCTTC
TRBD1 | once | TRBJ2-1 | TRBV24-1 | CATGGTGAYNEQFF | TGTGCCACTGGGGGGACAGGGGCCTACAATGAGCAGTTCTTC
. | . | TRBJ1-5 | TRBV28 | CASSLTGMGNQPQHF | TGTGCCAGCAGTCTTACAGGGATGGGGAATCAGCCCCAGCATTTT
TRBD1 | few | TRBJ1-2 | TRBV10-3 | CAISEGDRGRHGYTF | TGTGCCATCAGTGAGGGGGACAGGGGGAGACATGGCTACACCTTC
. | . | TRBJ1-2 | TRBV4-3 | CASSQTPASNGYTF | TGCGCCAGCAGCCAAACCCCAGCCAGTAATGGCTACACCTTC
TRBD2 | . | TRBJ2-7 | TRBV28 | CASSPAGGGGLLIQYF | TGTGCCAGCAGTCCCGCGGGAGGGGGGGGTTTGTTGATTCAGTACTTC
TRBD1 | few | TRBJ1-5 | TRBV4-1 | CASSPWFRGTDSNQPQHF | TGCGCCAGCAGCCCCTGGTTCAGGGGGACTGATAGCAATCAGCCCCAGCATTTT
. | . | TRBJ1-4 | TRBV12-3/TRBV12-4 | CASSPQVNEKLFF | TGTGCCAGCAGTCCGCAGGTTAATGAAAAACTGTTTTTT
. | . | TRBJ2-5 | TRBV6-2/TRBV6-3 | CASSYPGWVNEQYF | TGTGCCAGCAGTTATCCGGGTTGGGTGAATGAGCAGTACTTC
. | few | TRBJ2-3 | TRBV9 | CASSVRGAGTDTQYF | TGTGCCAGCAGCGTAAGGGGGGCCGGCACAGATACGCAGTATTTT
. | . | TRBJ1-2 | TRBV27 | CASTTSGTLNYGYTF | TGTGCCAGCACCACCTCCGGGACTTTAAACTATGGCTACACCTTC
. | . | TRBJ1-2 | TRBV24-1 | CATSAILARAGNYGYTF | TGTGCCACCAGTGCCATTCTGGCCCGGGCCGGGAACTATGGCTACACCTTC
TRBD2 | . | TRBJ2-7 | TRBV5-5 | CASSQGLAGFYEQYF | TGTGCCAGCAGCCAAGGACTAGCGGGGTTCTACGAGCAGTACTTC
. | few | TRBJ2-3 | TRBV7-9 | CASSRQSPGHRTDTQYF | TGTGCCAGCAGCCGACAAAGTCCGGGACACCGCACAGATACGCAGTATTTT
. | . | TRBJ1-2 | TRBV7-9 | CASSPAGPTLNYGYTF | TGTGCCAGCAGCCCCGCGGGACCAACTCTTAACTATGGCTACACCTTC
. | . | TRBJ1-2 | TRBV5-1 | CASSFGANWVYGYTF | TGCGCCAGCAGCTTCGGGGCGAATTGGGTATATGGCTACACCTTC
TRBD2 | few | TRBJ2-7 | TRBV5-6 | CASSFPSGGAYEQYF | TGTGCCAGCAGCTTCCCTAGCGGGGGGGCCTACGAGCAGTACTTC
. | . | TRBJ2-1 | TRBV5-6 | CASSLRGDVTYNEQFF | TGTGCCAGCAGCTTGAGGGGGGACGTCACCTACAATGAGCAGTTCTTC
TRBD2 | few | TRBJ2-1 | TRBV10-3 | CAISGPSGGMDEQFF | TGTGCCATCAGTGGCCCTAGCGGGGGGATGGATGAGCAGTTCTTC
TRBD1 | . | TRBJ2-7 | TRBV29-1 | CSVGDRTPYEQYF | TGCAGCGTTGGGGACAGGACTCCCTACGAGCAGTACTTC
. | . | TRBJ2-3 | TRBV20-1 | CSARASRAQYF | TGCAGTGCTAGAGCCTCCCGTGCGCAGTATTTT
. | . | TRBJ2-7 | TRBV12-5 | CASAEGVTGIHEQYF | TGTGCTAGTGCCGAAGGTGTAACAGGGATCCACGAGCAGTACTTC
. | . | TRBJ2-1 | TRBV5-1 | CASSLARRGREQFF | TGCGCCAGCAGCTTGGCCCGTCGGGGCAGGGAGCAGTTCTTC
. | . | TRBJ1-5 | TRBV20-1 | CSASTELRSPQHF | TGCAGTGCTAGTACAGAACTCCGGAGCCCCCAGCATTTT
. | few | TRBJ1-5 | TRBV7-2 | CASSLEPRSDQPQHF | TGTGCCAGCAGCTTAGAACCCCGTTCCGATCAGCCCCAGCATTTT
. | . | TRBJ2-3 | TRBV6-5 | CASSYSLSTDTQYF | TGTGCCAGCAGTTACTCCCTCTCCACGGATACGCAGTATTTT
TRBD1 | . | TRBJ2-1 | TRBV6-5 | CASRRQGAGNEQFF | TGTGCCAGCAGGAGACAGGGGGCGGGCAATGAGCAGTTCTTC
. | . | TRBJ2-1 | TRBV24-1 | CATSDLKGSSYNEQFF | TGTGCCACCAGTGATTTGAAGGGGAGCTCCTACAATGAGCAGTTCTTC
TRBD2 | . | TRBJ2-1 | TRBV24-1 | CATSDLGGGAGEQFF | TGTGCCACCAGTGATTTAGGCGGGGGAGCCGGTGAGCAGTTCTTC
TRBD1 | . | TRBJ2-5 | TRBV5-5 | CASSSSGTGSRETQYF | TGTGCCAGCAGCTCTTCCGGGACAGGGAGTAGGGAGACCCAGTACTTC
TRBD1 | few | TRBJ2-5 | TRBV5-1 | CASSWNRGNSAGETQYF | TGCGCCAGCAGCTGGAACAGGGGGAATAGCGCCGGAGAGACCCAGTACTTC
TRBD1 | . | TRBJ2-7 | TRBV4-3 | CASSQSDRAYEQYF | TGCGCCAGCAGCCAATCAGACAGGGCCTACGAGCAGTACTTC
. | few | TRBJ2-4 | TRBV12-3/TRBV12-4 | CASSDYGGPLRNIQYF | TGTGCCAGCAGCGATTACGGGGGCCCCCTTAGGAACATTCAGTACTTC
TRBD1 | few | TRBJ1-6 | TRBV25-1 | CASSASPGTGVNSPLHF | TGTGCCAGCAGTGCGTCACCAGGGACAGGCGTCAATTCACCCCTCCACTTT